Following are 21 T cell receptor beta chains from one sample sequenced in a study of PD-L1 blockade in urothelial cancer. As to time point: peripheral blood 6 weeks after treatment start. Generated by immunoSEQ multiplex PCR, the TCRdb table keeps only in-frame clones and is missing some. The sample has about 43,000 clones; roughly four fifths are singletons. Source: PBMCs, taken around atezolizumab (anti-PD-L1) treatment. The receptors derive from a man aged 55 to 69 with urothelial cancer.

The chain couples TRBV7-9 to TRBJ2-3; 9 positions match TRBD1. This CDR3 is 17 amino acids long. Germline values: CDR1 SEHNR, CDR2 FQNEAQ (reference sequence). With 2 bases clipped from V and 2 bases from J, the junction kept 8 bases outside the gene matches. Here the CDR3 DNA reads TGTGCCAGCAGCTTAAATCCGCGGGACAGGGCCACAGATACGCAGTATTTT. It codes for CASSLNPRDRATDTQYF.

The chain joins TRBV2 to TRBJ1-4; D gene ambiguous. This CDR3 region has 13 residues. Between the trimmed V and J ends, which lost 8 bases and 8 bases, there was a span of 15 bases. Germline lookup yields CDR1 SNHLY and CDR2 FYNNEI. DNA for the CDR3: TGTGCCAGCGGAGGGTCGGCAGGCGAAAAACTGTTTTTT. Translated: CASGGSAGEKLFF.

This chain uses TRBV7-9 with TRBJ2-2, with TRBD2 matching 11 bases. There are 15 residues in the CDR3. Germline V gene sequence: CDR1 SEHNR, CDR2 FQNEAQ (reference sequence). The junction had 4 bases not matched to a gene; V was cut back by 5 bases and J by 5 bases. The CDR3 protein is CASSPTSGVTGELFF. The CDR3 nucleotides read TGTGCCAGCAGCCCGACTAGCGGGGTAACCGGGGAGCTGTTTTTT.

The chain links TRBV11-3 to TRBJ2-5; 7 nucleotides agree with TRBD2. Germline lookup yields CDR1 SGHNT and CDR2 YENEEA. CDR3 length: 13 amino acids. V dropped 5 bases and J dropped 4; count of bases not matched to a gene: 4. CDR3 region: CASSTGLGETQYF. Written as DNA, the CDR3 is TGTGCCAGCAGCACAGGACTAGGAGAGACCCAGTACTTC.

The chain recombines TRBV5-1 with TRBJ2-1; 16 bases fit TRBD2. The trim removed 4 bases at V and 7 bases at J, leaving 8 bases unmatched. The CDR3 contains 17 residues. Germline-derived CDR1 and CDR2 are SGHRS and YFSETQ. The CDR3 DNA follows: TGCGCCAGCAGCCTCGGGACTAGCGGGGGGGGTTGGAATGAGCAGTTCTTC. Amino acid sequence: CASSLGTSGGGWNEQFF. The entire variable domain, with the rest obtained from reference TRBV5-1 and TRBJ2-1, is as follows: KAGVTQTPRYLIKTRGQQVTLSCSPISGHRSVSWYQQTPGQGLQFLFEYFSETQRNKGNFPGRFSGRQFSNSRSEMNVSTLELGDSALYLCASSLGTSGGGWNEQFFGPGTRLTVL.

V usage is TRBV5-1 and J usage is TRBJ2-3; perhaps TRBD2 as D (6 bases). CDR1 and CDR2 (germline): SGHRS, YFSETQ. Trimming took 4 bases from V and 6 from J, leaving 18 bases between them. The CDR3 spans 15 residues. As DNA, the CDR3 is TGCGCCAGCAGCGTGGGGACTTTCGTTCTTGATACGCAGTATTTT. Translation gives CASSVGTFVLDTQYF.

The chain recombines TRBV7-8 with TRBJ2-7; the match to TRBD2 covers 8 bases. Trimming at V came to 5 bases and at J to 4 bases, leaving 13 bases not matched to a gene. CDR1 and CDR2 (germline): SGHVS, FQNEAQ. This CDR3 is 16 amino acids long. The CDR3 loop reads CASSLLSRTSSYEQYF. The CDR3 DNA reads TGTGCCAGCAGCCTCCTCTCCCGGACTAGCTCGTACGAGCAGTACTTC.

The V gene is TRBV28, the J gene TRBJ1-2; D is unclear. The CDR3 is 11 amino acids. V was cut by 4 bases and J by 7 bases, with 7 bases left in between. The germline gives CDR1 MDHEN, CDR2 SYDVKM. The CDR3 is CASSSHGGYTF. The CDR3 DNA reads TGTGCCAGCAGTTCCCACGGTGGCTACACCTTC.

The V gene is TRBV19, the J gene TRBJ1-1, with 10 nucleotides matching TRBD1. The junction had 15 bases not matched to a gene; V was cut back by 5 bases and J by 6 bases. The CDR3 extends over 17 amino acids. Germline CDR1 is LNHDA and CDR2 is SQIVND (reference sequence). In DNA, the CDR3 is TGTGCCAGTAGTGAAGGGACAGGGGCGGACCGTGCTTCTGAAGCTTTCTTT. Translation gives CASSEGTGADRASEAFF. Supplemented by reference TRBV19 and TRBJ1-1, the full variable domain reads DGGITQSPKYLFRKEGQNVTLSCEQNLNHDAMYWYRQDPGQGLRLIYYSQIVNDFQKGDIAEGYSVSREKKESFPLTVTSAQKNPTAFYLCASSEGTGADRASEAFFGQGTRLTVV.

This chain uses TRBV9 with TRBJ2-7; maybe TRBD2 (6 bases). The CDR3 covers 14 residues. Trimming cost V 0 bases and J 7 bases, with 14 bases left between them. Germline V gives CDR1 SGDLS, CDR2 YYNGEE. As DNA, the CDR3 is TGTGCCAGCAGCGTAGCTGCGTCGGGGGAAGAGCAGTACTTC. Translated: CASSVAASGEEQYF.

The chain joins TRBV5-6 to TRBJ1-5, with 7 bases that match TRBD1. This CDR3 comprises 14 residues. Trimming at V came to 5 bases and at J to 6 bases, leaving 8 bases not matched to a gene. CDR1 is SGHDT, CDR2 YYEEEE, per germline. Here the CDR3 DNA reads TGTGCCAGCAGACTCAAGGGGGCTGGTCAGCCCCAGCATTTT. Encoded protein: CASRLKGAGQPQHF.

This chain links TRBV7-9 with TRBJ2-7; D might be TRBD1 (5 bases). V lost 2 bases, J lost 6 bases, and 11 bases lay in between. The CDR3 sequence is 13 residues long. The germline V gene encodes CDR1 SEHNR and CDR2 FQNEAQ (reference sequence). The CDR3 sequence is CASSLQGLSEQYF. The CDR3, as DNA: TGTGCCAGCAGCTTACAGGGCTTGTCCGAGCAGTACTTC. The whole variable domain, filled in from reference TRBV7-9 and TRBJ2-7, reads DTGVSQNPRHKITKRGQNVTFRCDPISEHNRLYWYRQTLGQGPEFLTYFQNEAQLEKSRLLSDRFSAERPKGSFSTLEIQRTEQGDSAMYLCASSLQGLSEQYFGPGTRLTVT.

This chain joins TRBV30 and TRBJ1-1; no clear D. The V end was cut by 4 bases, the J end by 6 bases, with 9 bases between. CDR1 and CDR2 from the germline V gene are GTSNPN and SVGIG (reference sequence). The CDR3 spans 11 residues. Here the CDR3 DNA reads TGTGCCTGGACCGTCGGTGCTGAAGCTTTCTTT. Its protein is CAWTVGAEAFF.

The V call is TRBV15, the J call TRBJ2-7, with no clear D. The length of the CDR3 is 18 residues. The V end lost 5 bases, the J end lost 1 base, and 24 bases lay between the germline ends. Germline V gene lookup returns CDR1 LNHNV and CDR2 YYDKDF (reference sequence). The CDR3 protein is CATSSSPTTRPRSYEQYF. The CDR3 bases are TGTGCCACCAGCTCAAGCCCTACGACACGACCCCGGTCCTACGAGCAGTACTTC.

The CDR3, as DNA: TGCGCCAGCAGAGGGGGTGGAAAGACCGGGGAGCTGTTTTTT. This gives the protein CASRGGGKTGELFF. The J gene is TRBJ2-2, the V gene TRBV5-1, with D possibly matching TRBD1 (6 bases). Trimming pared 5 bases from V and 5 bases from J, leaving 13 bases between. The CDR3 runs 14 residues. In germline, CDR1 is SGHRS, CDR2 YFSETQ.

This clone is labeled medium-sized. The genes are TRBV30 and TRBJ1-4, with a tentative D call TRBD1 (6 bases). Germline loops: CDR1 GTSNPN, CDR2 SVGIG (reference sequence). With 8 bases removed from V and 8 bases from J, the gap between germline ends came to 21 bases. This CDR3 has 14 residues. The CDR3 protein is CAARRGAEQEKLFF. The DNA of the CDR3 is TGTGCCGCACGTCGGGGGGCAGAGCAAGAAAAACTGTTTTTT.

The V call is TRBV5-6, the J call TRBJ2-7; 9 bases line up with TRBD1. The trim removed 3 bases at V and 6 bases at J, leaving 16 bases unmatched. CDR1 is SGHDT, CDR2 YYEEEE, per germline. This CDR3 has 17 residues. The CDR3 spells CASSSDLYRGRNPEQYF. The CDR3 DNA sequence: TGTGCCAGCAGCTCCGACCTTTACAGGGGGCGAAATCCCGAGCAGTACTTC.

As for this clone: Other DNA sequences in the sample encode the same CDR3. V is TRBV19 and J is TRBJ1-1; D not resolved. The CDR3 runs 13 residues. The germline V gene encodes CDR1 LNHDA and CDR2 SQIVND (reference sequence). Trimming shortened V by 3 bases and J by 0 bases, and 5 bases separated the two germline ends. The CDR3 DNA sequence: TGTGCCAGTAGTATTTCGGTGAACACTGAAGCTTTCTTT. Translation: CASSISVNTEAFF.

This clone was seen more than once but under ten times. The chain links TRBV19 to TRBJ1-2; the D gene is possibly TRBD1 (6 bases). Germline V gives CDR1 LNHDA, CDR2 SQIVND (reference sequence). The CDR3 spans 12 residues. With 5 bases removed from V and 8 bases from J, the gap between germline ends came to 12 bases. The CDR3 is CASSFRTDGYTF. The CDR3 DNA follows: TGTGCCAGTAGTTTTCGGACAGACGGCTACACCTTC.

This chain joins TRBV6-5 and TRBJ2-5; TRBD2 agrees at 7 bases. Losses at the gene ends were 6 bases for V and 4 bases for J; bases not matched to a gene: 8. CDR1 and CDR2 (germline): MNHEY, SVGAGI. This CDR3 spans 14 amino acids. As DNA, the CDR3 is TGTGCCAGCAGAAAGGCTGGGGGGGGAGAGACCCAGTACTTC. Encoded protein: CASRKAGGGETQYF.

For the CDR3, the DNA is TGTGCCAGCAGCTTTGGGGGCGGGGGGCAAGAGACCCAGTACTTC. Its protein product is CASSFGGGGQETQYF. The rearrangement joins TRBV7-7 to TRBJ2-5, with TRBD2 matching over 8 bases. Germline loops: CDR1 SSHAT, CDR2 FNYEAQ (reference sequence). With V trimmed by 3 bases and J by 2 bases, 5 bases remained unmatched. The CDR3 extends over 15 amino acids.